These 3 T cell receptor beta chains were sequenced from one sample in a study of T cells in Graves' hyperthyroidism and ophthalmopathy. RNA transcripts served as the template for amplifying TCR beta CDR3 regions. HTBI primers were the set used in a first-round RT-PCR of the TCR CDR3. TCRdb itself ran the multiplex PCR reads through MiXCR, one entry per CDR3 protein. The repertoire holds some 350,000 distinct CDR3 sequences, with around a sixth as singletons. The sample taken for sequencing was blood. The receptors were gathered from a woman younger than 35 with Graves' hyperthyroidism that later progressed to Graves' ophthalmopathy.

This clonotype was seen repeatedly, ten times or more. The chain has TRBV11-3 and TRBJ2-3; TRBD2 agrees at 9 bases. The V gene's germline CDR1 is SGHNT and CDR2 YENEEA. After removal of 5 bases from V and 4 bases from J, the junction contained 4 bases not matched to a gene. This CDR3 is built from 14 residues. CDR3 DNA: TGTGCCAGCAGCCTTCTAGCGGGGTCAGATACGCAGTATTTT. It encodes CASSLLAGSDTQYF.

There are many counts of this clonotype. This chain uses TRBV18 with TRBJ2-3, with unresolved D. CDR1 is KGHSH, CDR2 LQKENI, per germline. The length of the CDR3 is 12 residues. V was pared by 6 bases and J by 2 bases, with 6 bases between. The CDR3, as DNA: TGTGCCAGCTCGGTCTCCACAGATACGCAGTATTTT. Protein sequence: CASSVSTDTQYF.

This clonotype was recorded many times. The chain couples TRBV6-2 or TRBV6-3 to TRBJ1-5; the match to TRBD1 covers 9 bases. The CDR3 runs 19 residues. The germline gives CDR1 MNHEY, CDR2 SVGEGT. V lost 0 bases, J lost 2 bases, and 11 bases stayed unmatched. CDR3 loop: CASSYSTRTGDGGNQPQHF. CDR3 in DNA: TGTGCCAGCAGTTACTCGACCAGGACAGGGGACGGTGGCAATCAGCCCCAGCATTTT.